Listed below are T cell receptor beta chains from one sample, sequenced in a study of human T cells and chemical hapten exposure. TCRdb redid the calling of the RACE reads with MiXCR, one entry per CDR3 protein. The table records 85,000 to 95,000 distinct CDR3 sequences, roughly 11% of them present only once. The sequences come from whole blood, collected in connection with sensitization to the hapten diphenylcyclopropenone (DPC). These receptors all come from a man aged 35-49 years with alopecia areata. Some clones in this sample may be carry-over from other donors' samples. The CDR3 runs from the conserved cysteine through the conserved F or W. The order of the fields is clone size, V gene, D gene, J gene, CDR3 protein, CDR3 DNA. D genes are given only for firm matches. Clone size is not always given. Where it is, it says once, few, many or a class for expanded clones.

clone size: few; V gene: TRBV13; D gene: TRBD2; J gene: TRBJ2-3; CDR3 protein: CASSLGGLAGGNTQYF; CDR3 DNA: TGTGCCAGCAGCCTAGGGGGACTAGCGGGAGGAAATACGCAGTATTTT
clone size: few; V gene: TRBV19; D gene: NA; J gene: TRBJ1-4; CDR3 protein: CASSIWADPEKLFF; CDR3 DNA: TGTGCCAGTAGTATATGGGCAGACCCGGAAAAACTGTTTTTT
clone size: many; V gene: TRBV28; D gene: NA; J gene: TRBJ1-5; CDR3 protein: CASWKFYSNQPQHF; CDR3 DNA: TGTGCCAGCTGGAAATTTTATAGCAATCAGCCCCAGCATTTT
clone size: few; V gene: TRBV5-4; D gene: TRBD2; J gene: TRBJ2-2; CDR3 protein: CASSPGTSGYNTGELFF; CDR3 DNA: TGTGCCAGCAGCCCCGGGACTAGCGGGTATAACACCGGGGAGCTGTTTTTT
clone size: few; V gene: TRBV20-1; D gene: NA; J gene: TRBJ1-1; CDR3 protein: CSALSGENTEAFF; CDR3 DNA: TGCAGTGCTTTATCAGGAGAGAACACTGAAGCTTTCTTT
clone size: few; V gene: TRBV5-5; D gene: NA; J gene: TRBJ2-1; CDR3 protein: CASLGDLWNEQFF; CDR3 DNA: TGTGCCAGCCTAGGGGATCTGTGGAATGAGCAGTTCTTC
clone size: many; V gene: TRBV20-1; D gene: NA; J gene: TRBJ2-3; CDR3 protein: CSAREFTDTQYF; CDR3 DNA: TGCAGTGCTAGGGAATTCACAGATACGCAGTATTTT
clone size: NA; V gene: TRBV19; D gene: NA; J gene: TRBJ2-1; CDR3 protein: CASSPTIETGHNEQFF; CDR3 DNA: TGTGCCAGTAGCCCCACCATAGAGACAGGTCACAATGAGCAGTTCTTC
clone size: few; V gene: TRBV29-1; D gene: NA; J gene: TRBJ2-3; CDR3 protein: CSVEDTLTDTQYF; CDR3 DNA: TGCAGCGTTGAGGACACTCTCACAGATACGCAGTATTTT
clone size: NA; V gene: TRBV6-5; D gene: NA; J gene: TRBJ2-3; CDR3 protein: CASSYSDTTGDTQYF; CDR3 DNA: TGTGCCAGCAGTTACTCGGACACCACCGGAGATACGCAGTATTTT
clone size: NA; V gene: TRBV18; D gene: NA; J gene: TRBJ1-1; CDR3 protein: CASSPSGEPEAFF; CDR3 DNA: TGTGCCAGCTCACCTTCAGGGGAGCCTGAAGCTTTCTTT
clone size: many; V gene: TRBV12-3/TRBV12-4; D gene: NA; J gene: TRBJ1-2; CDR3 protein: CASSLAINSYGYTF; CDR3 DNA: TGTGCCAGCAGTTTAGCCATTAACTCATATGGCTACACCTTC
clone size: NA; V gene: TRBV7-7; D gene: TRBD1; J gene: TRBJ2-2; CDR3 protein: CASSRTGTGVNTGELFF; CDR3 DNA: TGTGCTAGCAGCCGGACCGGGACAGGGGTAAACACCGGGGAGCTGTTTTTT
clone size: many; V gene: TRBV3-1; D gene: NA; J gene: TRBJ1-4; CDR3 protein: CASSQNRDEKLFF; CDR3 DNA: TGTGCCAGCAGCCAAAATCGGGATGAAAAACTGTTTTTT
clone size: few; V gene: TRBV3-1; D gene: NA; J gene: TRBJ2-4; CDR3 protein: CASSPSYGKAKNIQYF; CDR3 DNA: TGTGCCAGCAGCCCATCTTATGGCAAGGCCAAAAACATTCAGTACTTC
clone size: NA; V gene: TRBV7-9; D gene: NA; J gene: TRBJ2-1; CDR3 protein: CASSFERTVSSYNEQFF; CDR3 DNA: TGTGCCAGCAGCTTTGAGAGGACCGTTAGCTCCTACAATGAGCAGTTCTTC
clone size: NA; V gene: TRBV10-3; D gene: NA; J gene: TRBJ2-2; CDR3 protein: CAIMSAYSTGELFF; CDR3 DNA: TGTGCCATCATGTCCGCCTATAGCACCGGGGAGCTGTTTTTT